This T cell receptor (beta chain) appears in the sequencing data of a study of early T cells in non-severe SARS-CoV-2 infection (dated by TCRdb to the early 2020s). Looking at the study overall: Because TCR sequencing was done on bulk RNA from unsorted whole blood, the alpha and beta chains could not be paired. Broader findings and caveats from the paper: Matching against VDJdb was skewed toward anti-spike CD8 responses, likely underestimated virus-specific expansions, and missed private and CD4 specificities.

The library was made by 5' RACE. The sequencer listed for this sample is NextSeq 500. In the TCR library protocol, unique molecular identifiers were attached to individual cDNA molecules to correct for PCR bias and sequencing error. TCR alpha and beta chains were both sequenced, and the abundances of alpha and beta sequences in each sample were closely correlated with each other. In the original analysis: Decombinator V4 was used to perform V gene, J gene and CDR3 annotation of TCR sequences. Expanded TCRs were defined as changing significantly between any two time points under a Poisson model with p below 0.0001. TCR abundances were normalised to the total number of TCRs sequenced in each sample and reported as counts per million. MAIT TCRs were defined by TRAV1-2 paired with TRAJ12, TRAJ20 or TRAJ33, and iNKT TCRs by TRAV10 paired with TRAJ18. VDJdb, accessed 1 November 2021, was searched for CMV, EBV and SARS-CoV-2 annotated TCRs, excluding TCRs annotated for multiple antigens. Using fastp at Q25 and MiXCR, TCRdb reprocessed the public reads and kept productive beta chains. Here each entry gathers all rows of one CDR3 protein and keeps the most common genes and DNA. What appears here as the V and J calls and clone size reflects TCRdb's work, not the paper's. The sample records more than 20,000 distinct CDR3 sequences, roughly 4.1% of which are singletons. Clones ranked in the top ten supply 4.5% to 7% of the sample.

A case-control design nested within a healthcare worker cohort in London, UK, was used, with weekly nasopharyngeal swab PCR tests and blood sampling performed. Between 23 and 31 March 2020, the week of the UK lockdown, healthcare workers were enrolled and then followed up weekly for as long as 16 weeks. The CDR3 has 14 amino acids, counting the end cysteine and phenylalanine. Here the CDR3 DNA is all that survives: 42 bases in frame from base 1. Trimming takes 5 bases from V and 2 bases from J, and the germline ends sit 11 bases apart. The CDR1 and CDR2 encoded by the germline V gene (reference sequence) are MNHEY and SMNVEV. In the case of this clonotype: There is no known antigen for this receptor. A read error may explain this, as a much larger clone is one base away.

This clonotype was sampled from an adult who was a healthcare worker with PCR-confirmed SARS-CoV-2 infection or an uninfected control (not recorded which). The specimen sequenced was whole blood. The chain is assembled from TRBV27 and TRBJ2-3; the D gene is perhaps TRBD1 or TRBD2, each of them matching over 5 bases. CDR3 protein: CASSLRDHTDTQYF. The nucleotide sequence is TGTGCCAGCAGTCTCCGGGACCACACAGATACGCAGTATTTT.